One sample yielded the 30 T cell receptor beta chains listed below, sequenced in a study of blood T cell repertoires in COVID-19. Sequencing used immunoSEQ multiplex PCR; TCRdb keeps in-frame clones, though not all of them. The sample has over 200,000 clones; more than 75% are singletons. Sequenced sample: peripheral blood. The receptors here all came from a man aged 45 to 65 with COVID-19, enrolled during active disease.

The V gene is TRBV5-4, the J gene TRBJ2-5; D call uncertain. There are 11 residues in the CDR3. Germline CDR1 is SGHNT and CDR2 is YYREEE (reference sequence). Trimming cost V 3 bases and J 2 bases, with 2 bases left between them. The CDR3 loop reads CASSSQETQYF. DNA for the CDR3: TGTGCCAGCAGCTCGCAAGAGACCCAGTACTTC.

The rearrangement uses TRBV6-5 and TRBJ2-7; D gene unclear. The V gene lost 8 bases and the J gene lost 0 bases, with 14 bases spanning the gap. CDR3 length equals 14 residues. Germline-derived CDR1 and CDR2 are MNHEY and SVGAGI. CDR3 in amino acids: CASRITDNSYEQYF. CDR3 DNA sequence: TGTGCCAGCCGAATAACAGACAACTCCTACGAGCAGTACTTC.

The CDR3 bases are TGTGCCAGCAGCCCGAGGACTAGCGGGAGGTCCCAAGAGACCCAGTACTTC. As protein: CASSPRTSGRSQETQYF. The V and J genes are TRBV7-9 and TRBJ2-5; 14 bases agree with TRBD2. The CDR3 length is 17 residues. V lost 5 bases, J lost 1 base, and 6 bases stayed unmatched. Germline lookup yields CDR1 SEHNR and CDR2 FQNEAQ (reference sequence).

The chain has TRBV5-6 and TRBJ1-4, with no clear D. V was cut by 4 bases and J by 6 bases, with 7 bases left in between. This CDR3 is 12 amino acids long. CDR1 is SGHDT and CDR2 is YYEEEE in the germline V gene. CDR3 region: CASSRGDEKLFF. CDR3 sequence (DNA): TGTGCCAGCAGCCGGGGAGATGAAAAACTGTTTTTT. Drawing the rest from reference TRBV5-6 and TRBJ1-4, the complete variable domain is DAGVTQSPTHLIKTRGQQVTLRCSPKSGHDTVSWYQQALGQGPQFIFQYYEEEERQRGNFPDRFSGHQFPNYSSELNVNALLLGDSALYLCASSRGDEKLFFGSGTQLSVL.

The J gene is TRBJ2-1, the V gene TRBV9, with a tentative D call TRBD1 (6 bases). CDR3 size: 13 residues. In germline, CDR1 is SGDLS, CDR2 YYNGEE. The V end lost 3 bases, the J end lost 7 bases, and 11 bases lay between the germline ends. The CDR3: CASSARTANEQFF. In DNA form, the CDR3 reads TGTGCCAGCAGCGCTCGGACAGCGAATGAGCAGTTCTTC. Complete variable domain (other parts from reference TRBV9 and TRBJ2-1): DSGVTQTPKHLITATGQRVTLRCSPRSGDLSVYWYQQSLDQGLQFLIQYYNGEERAKGNILERFSAQQFPDLHSELNLSSLELGDSALYFCASSARTANEQFFGPGTRLTVL.

This clone was seen only a few times. V usage is TRBV15 and J usage is TRBJ1-5; 7 positions agree with TRBD1. The V gene end was trimmed by 0 bases and the J gene end by 7 bases; junction bases not matched to a gene: 6. There are 15 residues in the CDR3. CDR1 is LNHNV and CDR2 is YYDKDF in the germline V gene (reference sequence). CDR3 amino acids: CATSRETGKTQPQHF. The CDR3 bases are TGTGCCACCAGCAGAGAGACAGGGAAGACGCAGCCCCAGCATTTT.

A remark on this clone: Other DNA sequences in this specimen translate into the identical CDR3. The chain recombines TRBV6-2 or TRBV6-3 with TRBJ1-1; a possible D gene is TRBD1 (6 bases). Germline V gene sequence: CDR1 MNHEY, CDR2 SVGEGT. Trimming took 6 bases from V and 1 from J, leaving 9 bases between them. The CDR3 totals 13 residues. The CDR3 DNA reads TGTGCCAGCAGCCTGGGACAGAACACTGAAGCTTTCTTT. Amino acids: CASSLGQNTEAFF.

This clone was counted once. The J gene is TRBJ1-2, the V gene TRBV19; D is perhaps TRBD1 (5 bases). V lost 4 bases, J lost 0 bases, and 12 bases lay in between. CDR1 is LNHDA, CDR2 SQIVND, per germline (reference sequence). This CDR3 has 15 amino acids. Here the CDR3 DNA reads TGTGCCAGTAGTAGAATGGGGCTCGCTAACTATGGCTACACCTTC. Translation: CASSRMGLANYGYTF.

The V call is TRBV7-2, the J call TRBJ1-5, with a possible D match to TRBD1 (5 bases). Trimming shortened V by 3 bases and J by 7 bases, and 10 bases separated the two germline ends. The V gene's germline CDR1 is SGHTA and CDR2 FQGNSA. This CDR3 has 13 residues. CDR3 bases: TGTGCCAGCAGCTTTGGGGGAGGCCAGCCCCAGCATTTT. Translation gives CASSFGGGQPQHF.

This clone was picked up many times. The chain uses TRBV10-1 and TRBJ2-1; the D gene is possibly TRBD2 (6 bases). CDR1 is WNHNN and CDR2 is SYGVQD in the germline V gene (reference sequence). This CDR3 is 17 amino acids long. V was cut by 0 bases and J by 0 bases, with 12 bases left in between. The CDR3 DNA reads as TGCGCCAGCAGTGAGTCGGCGGGGTGTAGCTCCTACAATGAGCAGTTCTTC. Its translation is CASSESAGCSSYNEQFF.

The genes are TRBV19 and TRBJ2-2; 15 nucleotides match TRBD2. The CDR3 runs to 16 residues. Germline trimming cut 6 bases from V and 7 bases from J; bases unmatched to any gene: 6. CDR1 is LNHDA and CDR2 is SQIVND in the germline V gene (reference sequence). In DNA, the CDR3 is TGTGCCAGTAGACGGACTAGCGGGAGGGCCGGCGGGGAGCTGTTTTTT. Its protein product is CASRRTSGRAGGELFF.

V usage is TRBV9 and J usage is TRBJ1-1, with TRBD1 matching over 9 bases. After removal of 4 bases from V and 4 bases from J, the junction contained 5 bases not matched to a gene. The CDR3 contains 14 residues. Germline V gene lookup returns CDR1 SGDLS and CDR2 YYNGEE. CDR3 sequence (DNA): TGTGCCAGCAGCACGGGACAGGGAGCCACTGAAGCTTTCTTT. Its translation: CASSTGQGATEAFF.

This chain joins TRBV5-6 and TRBJ2-1; possibly TRBD2 for D (7 bases). CDR3 size: 15 residues. Per the germline V gene, CDR1 is SGHDT and CDR2 is YYEEEE. V was pared by 3 bases and J by 0 bases, with 10 bases between. The CDR3 DNA reads as TGTGCCAGCAGCTCGGCGGGGGCCTCCTACAATGAGCAGTTCTTC. As protein: CASSSAGASYNEQFF.

The chain carries TRBV3-1 (or the pseudogene TRBV3-2) and TRBJ1-3, with 11 bases aligning to TRBD1. Germline V lookup: CDR1 LGHDT, CDR2 YNNKEL (reference sequence). The ends lost 2 bases at V and 6 bases at J; junction bases unmatched: 6. The CDR3 length is 16 residues. The DNA of the CDR3 is TGTGCCAGCAGCCAAACACGGGACAGGGGGATAAACACCATATATTTT. This translates into CASSQTRDRGINTIYF.

J is TRBJ1-3 and V is TRBV4-2; D is possibly TRBD1 (6 bases). The V gene's germline CDR1 is LGHNA and CDR2 YNFKEQ. This CDR3 is built from 17 residues. Trimming removed 0 bases from V and 2 bases from J, with 14 bases in between. The CDR3 DNA is TGTGCCAGCAGCCAAGATGGGGGCAGGGGCACTGGAAACACCATATATTTT. Its protein is CASSQDGGRGTGNTIYF.

This chain uses TRBV7-2 with TRBJ2-5; weak D call: TRBD1 (6 bases). There are 14 residues in the CDR3. Germline V gene sequence: CDR1 SGHTA, CDR2 FQGNSA. V shed 2 bases and J shed 5 bases, with 12 bases lying between them. The CDR3: CASSLNSGEETQYF. CDR3 nucleotide sequence: TGTGCCAGCAGCTTAAATTCAGGGGAGGAGACCCAGTACTTC.

The rearrangement links TRBV27 to TRBJ2-2; 7 bases align to TRBD1. The J segment lost 3 bases and the V segment lost 5 bases, leaving 15 bases of the junction unmatched. This CDR3 has 18 amino acids. Germline CDR1 MNHEY, CDR2 SMNVEV (reference sequence). CDR3 nucleotides: TGTGCCAGCAGTCCGGATCCGACAGGGTTGATGGACACCGGGGAGCTGTTTTTT. Amino acids: CASSPDPTGLMDTGELFF.

This sequence joins TRBV5-1 and TRBJ1-5, with 7 bases fitting TRBD1. V lost 0 bases and J lost 7; bases outside the gene matches: 1. The germline V gene has CDR1 SGHRS and CDR2 YFSETQ. The CDR3 spans 13 residues. The CDR3 bases are TGCGCCAGCAGCTTGGGGGACAGACAGCCCCAGCATTTT. Its translation is CASSLGDRQPQHF.

This chain links TRBV5-5 with TRBJ1-2; D possibly corresponds to TRBD1 (5 bases). This CDR3 has 18 residues. The germline V gene has CDR1 SGHKS and CDR2 YYEKEE (reference sequence). Between the trimmed V and J ends, which lost 0 bases and 4 bases, there was a span of 22 bases. The CDR3 nucleotides are TGTGCCAGCAGCTTGGAACGTACCCTGGGGGGGGGTTTCTATGGCTACACCTTC. This codes for CASSLERTLGGGFYGYTF.

V usage is TRBV20-1 and J usage is TRBJ2-7; the match to TRBD1 covers 8 bases. The CDR3 extends over 16 amino acids. CDR1 is DFQATT and CDR2 is SNEGSKA in the germline V gene (reference sequence). V gave up 3 bases and J gave up 2 bases; unmatched junction bases: 12. In DNA form, the CDR3 reads TGCAGTGCTAGTTACCCGTCAGGGGGCACTACCTACGAGCAGTACTTC. Residues: CSASYPSGGTTYEQYF.

V usage is TRBV15 and J usage is TRBJ2-7; TRBD1 might be the D (6 bases). CDR1 is LNHNV, CDR2 YYDKDF, per germline (reference sequence). This CDR3 comprises 14 residues. Trimming shortened V by 1 base and J by 2 bases, and 9 bases separated the two germline ends. The CDR3 DNA is TGTGCCACCAGCAGAGGGGGGCAGACCTACGAGCAGTACTTC. Its protein is CATSRGGQTYEQYF.

Written as DNA, the CDR3 is TGTGCCAGCAGTTTACGCTACCACGGCAGCCAAGATAGCGGGAGGGCCCACACCGGGGAGCTGTTTTTT. This gives the protein CASSLRYHGSQDSGRAHTGELFF. The chain combines TRBV27 with TRBJ2-2, with TRBD2 matching 11 bases. The V segment lost 2 bases and the J segment 3 bases; nucleotides outside the gene matches: 23. The germline V gene encodes CDR1 MNHEY and CDR2 SMNVEV (reference sequence). The CDR3 covers 23 residues.

J is TRBJ2-1 and V is TRBV19; D remains unclear. V dropped 1 base and J dropped 4 bases, with 11 bases sitting between them. Germline CDR1 LNHDA, CDR2 SQIVND (reference sequence). The CDR3 is made up of 15 amino acids. The CDR3 DNA reads as TGTGCCAGTAGTATAGGGAGATCAGTGTACAATGAGCAGTTCTTC. Translation: CASSIGRSVYNEQFF.

This sequence joins TRBV4-3 and TRBJ2-3; D is uncertain. Germline lookup yields CDR1 LGHNA and CDR2 YSLEER. CDR3 length: 15 amino acids. V lost 0 bases to trimming and J lost 0 bases, with 7 bases between them. This chain's CDR3 is CASSQELTSTDTQYF. In DNA, the CDR3 is TGCGCCAGCAGCCAAGAACTAACTAGCACAGATACGCAGTATTTT.

This chain joins TRBV7-6 and TRBJ2-5; 13 nucleotides agree with TRBD2. There are 16 residues in the CDR3. V gave up 1 base and J gave up 5 bases; unmatched junction bases: 4. Per germline, CDR1 SGHVS and CDR2 FNYEAQ. The CDR3 spells CASSLGLAGGGETQYF. DNA of the CDR3: TGTGCCAGCAGCTTAGGACTAGCGGGAGGAGGGGAGACCCAGTACTTC.

The chain uses TRBV13 and TRBJ2-3; 11 bases agree with TRBD2. Per the germline V gene, CDR1 is PRHDT and CDR2 is FYEKMQ (reference sequence). The CDR3 is 17 residues long. V dropped 5 bases and J dropped 2; count of bases not matched to a gene: 9. CDR3 sequence: CASSPSKGLADTDTQYF. CDR3 sequence (DNA): TGTGCCAGCAGCCCGTCAAAGGGACTAGCGGACACAGATACGCAGTATTTT.

In its sample, this clone was seen a few times. V usage is TRBV10-3 and J usage is TRBJ1-4; D may be TRBD1 (5 bases). This CDR3 is built from 15 residues. Germline loops: CDR1 ENHRY, CDR2 SYGVKD. Trimming left V 0 bases short and J 3 bases short, with 8 bases between. The CDR3: CAISESGAANEKLFF. The CDR3 coding sequence is TGTGCCATCAGTGAGTCTGGGGCAGCTAATGAAAAACTGTTTTTT.

The rearrangement joins TRBV6-2 or TRBV6-3 to TRBJ2-2, with 7 bases aligning to TRBD2. J lost 3 bases, V lost 2 bases, and 6 bases had no gene match. Germline loops: CDR1 MNHEY, CDR2 SVGEGT. The CDR3 spans 16 residues. The CDR3 loop reads CASSYLERDHTGELFF. CDR3 coding DNA: TGTGCCAGCAGTTACCTCGAGCGGGATCACACCGGGGAGCTGTTTTTT.

The chain links TRBV18 to TRBJ1-2, with 8 bases fitting TRBD1. The germline V gene encodes CDR1 KGHSH and CDR2 LQKENI. The length of the CDR3 is 16 residues. V was pared by 3 bases and J by 1 base, with 7 bases of the junction left unmatched. Written as DNA, the CDR3 is TGTGCCAGCTCACCTCAGACAGGGGCGAGTAACTATGGCTACACCTTC. This gives the protein CASSPQTGASNYGYTF.

The chain recombines TRBV5-1 with TRBJ2-1; 13 bases line up with TRBD2. The V gene end was trimmed by 4 bases and the J gene end by 8 bases; junction bases not matched to a gene: 9. The CDR3 has 16 amino acids. Germline V gene lookup returns CDR1 SGHRS and CDR2 YFSETQ. CDR3 nucleotides: TGCGCCAGCAGCCTTTGGACTAGCGGGAGTAGCGATGAGCAGTTCTTC. It encodes CASSLWTSGSSDEQFF.